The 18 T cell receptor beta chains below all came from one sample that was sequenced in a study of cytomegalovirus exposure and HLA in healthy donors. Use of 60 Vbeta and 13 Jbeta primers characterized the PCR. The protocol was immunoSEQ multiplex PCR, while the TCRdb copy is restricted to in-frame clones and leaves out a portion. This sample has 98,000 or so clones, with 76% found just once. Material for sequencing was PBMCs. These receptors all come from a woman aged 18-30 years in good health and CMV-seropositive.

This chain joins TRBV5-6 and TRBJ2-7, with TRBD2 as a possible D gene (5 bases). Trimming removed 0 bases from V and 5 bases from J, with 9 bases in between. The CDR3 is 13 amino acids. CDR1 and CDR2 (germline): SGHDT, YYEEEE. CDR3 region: CASSLVGSDEQYF. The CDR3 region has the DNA TGTGCCAGCAGCTTGGTGGGTAGCGACGAGCAGTACTTC.

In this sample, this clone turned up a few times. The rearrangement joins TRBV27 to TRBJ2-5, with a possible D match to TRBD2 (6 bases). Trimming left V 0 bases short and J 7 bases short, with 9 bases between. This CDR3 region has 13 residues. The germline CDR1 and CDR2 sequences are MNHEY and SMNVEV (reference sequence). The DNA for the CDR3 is TGTGCCAGCAGTTTATCGGGTAGCGGGACCCAGTACTTC. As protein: CASSLSGSGTQYF.

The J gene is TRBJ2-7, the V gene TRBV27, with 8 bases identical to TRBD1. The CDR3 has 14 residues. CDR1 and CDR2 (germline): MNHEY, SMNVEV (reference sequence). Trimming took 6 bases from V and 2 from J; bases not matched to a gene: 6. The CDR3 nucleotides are TGTGCCAGCAGGCTGGGGACAGGACCCTACGAGCAGTACTTC. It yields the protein CASRLGTGPYEQYF.

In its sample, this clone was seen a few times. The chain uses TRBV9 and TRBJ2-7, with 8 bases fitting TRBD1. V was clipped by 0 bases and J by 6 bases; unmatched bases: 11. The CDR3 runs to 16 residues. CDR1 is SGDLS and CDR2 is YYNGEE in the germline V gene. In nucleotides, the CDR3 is TGTGCCAGCAGCGTAGGATCGGGACAGGATATGGGCGAGCAGTACTTC. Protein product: CASSVGSGQDMGEQYF.

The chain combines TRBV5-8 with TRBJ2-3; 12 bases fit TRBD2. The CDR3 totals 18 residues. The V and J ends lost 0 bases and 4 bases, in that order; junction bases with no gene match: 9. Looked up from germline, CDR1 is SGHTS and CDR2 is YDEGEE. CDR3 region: CASSLAMTSGSLADTQYF. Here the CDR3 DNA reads TGTGCCAGCAGCTTGGCCATGACTAGCGGGAGTCTCGCAGATACGCAGTATTTT.

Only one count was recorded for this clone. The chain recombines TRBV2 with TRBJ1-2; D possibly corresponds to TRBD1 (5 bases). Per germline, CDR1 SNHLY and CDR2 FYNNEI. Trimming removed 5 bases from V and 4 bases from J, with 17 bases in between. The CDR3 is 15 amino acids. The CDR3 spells CASSQTDLSSYGYTF. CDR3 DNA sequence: TGTGCCAGCAGTCAGACAGATTTATCTTCCTATGGCTACACCTTC.

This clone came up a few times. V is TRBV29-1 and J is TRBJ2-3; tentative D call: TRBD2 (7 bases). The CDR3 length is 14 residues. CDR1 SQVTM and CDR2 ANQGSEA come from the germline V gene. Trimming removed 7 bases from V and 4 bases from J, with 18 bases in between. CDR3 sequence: CSAGGQGSADTQYF. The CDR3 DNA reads TGCAGCGCCGGGGGGCAGGGGTCGGCAGATACGCAGTATTTT.

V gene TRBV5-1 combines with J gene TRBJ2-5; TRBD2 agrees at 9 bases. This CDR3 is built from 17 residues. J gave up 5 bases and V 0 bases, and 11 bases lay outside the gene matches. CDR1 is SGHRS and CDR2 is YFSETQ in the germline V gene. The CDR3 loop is CASSLDFSGSVAETQYF. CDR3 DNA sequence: TGCGCCAGCAGCTTGGATTTTAGCGGGAGTGTAGCTGAGACCCAGTACTTC.

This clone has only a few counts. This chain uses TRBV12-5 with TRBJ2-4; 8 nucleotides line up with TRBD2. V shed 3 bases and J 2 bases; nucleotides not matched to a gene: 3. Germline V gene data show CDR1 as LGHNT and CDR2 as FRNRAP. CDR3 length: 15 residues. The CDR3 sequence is CASGFVAGPKNIQYF. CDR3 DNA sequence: TGTGCTAGTGGTTTCGTAGCGGGGCCCAAAAACATTCAGTACTTC.

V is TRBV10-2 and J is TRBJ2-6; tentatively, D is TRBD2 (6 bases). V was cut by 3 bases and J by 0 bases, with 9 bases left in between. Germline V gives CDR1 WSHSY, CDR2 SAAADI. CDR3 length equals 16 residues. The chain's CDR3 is CASSDGGSSGANVLTF. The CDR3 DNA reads TGCGCCAGCAGTGACGGAGGGAGCTCTGGGGCCAACGTCCTGACTTTC.

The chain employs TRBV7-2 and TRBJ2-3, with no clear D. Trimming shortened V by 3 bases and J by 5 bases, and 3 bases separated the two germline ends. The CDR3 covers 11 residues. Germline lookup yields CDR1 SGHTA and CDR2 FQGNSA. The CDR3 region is CASSFIDTQYF. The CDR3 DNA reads TGTGCCAGCAGCTTCATAGATACGCAGTATTTT.

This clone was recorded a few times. Here the CDR3 reads CASRKPGQGAQETQYF. CDR3 DNA sequence: TGTGCCAGCAGAAAGCCGGGACAGGGGGCCCAAGAGACCCAGTACTTC. The chain has TRBV28 and TRBJ2-5; 12 bases align to TRBD1. CDR3 size: 16 residues. In germline, CDR1 is MDHEN, CDR2 SYDVKM. The V and J ends lost 6 bases and 1 base, in that order; junction bases with no gene match: 6.

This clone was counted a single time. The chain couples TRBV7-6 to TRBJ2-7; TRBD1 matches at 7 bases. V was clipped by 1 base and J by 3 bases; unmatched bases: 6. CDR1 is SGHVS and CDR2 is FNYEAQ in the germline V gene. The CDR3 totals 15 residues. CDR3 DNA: TGTGCCAGCAGCTTAGAAGCGCAGGGGGACTACGAGCAGTACTTC. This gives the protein CASSLEAQGDYEQYF.

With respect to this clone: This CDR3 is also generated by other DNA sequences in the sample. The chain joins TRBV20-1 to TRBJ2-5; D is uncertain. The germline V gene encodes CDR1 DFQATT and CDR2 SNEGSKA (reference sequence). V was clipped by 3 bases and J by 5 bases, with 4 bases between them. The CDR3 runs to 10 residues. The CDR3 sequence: CSASSETQYF. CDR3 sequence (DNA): TGCAGTGCTAGCTCGGAGACCCAGTACTTC.

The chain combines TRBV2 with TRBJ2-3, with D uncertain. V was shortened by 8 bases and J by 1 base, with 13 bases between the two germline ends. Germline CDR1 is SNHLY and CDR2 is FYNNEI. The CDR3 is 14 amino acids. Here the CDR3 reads CASGLSARTDTQYF. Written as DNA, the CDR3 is TGTGCCAGCGGGCTCTCGGCACGCACAGATACGCAGTATTTT.

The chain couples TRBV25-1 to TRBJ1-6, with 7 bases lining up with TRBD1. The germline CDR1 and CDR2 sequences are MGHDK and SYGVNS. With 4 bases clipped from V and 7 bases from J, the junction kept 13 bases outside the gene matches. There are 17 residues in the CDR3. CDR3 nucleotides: TGTGCCAGCAGTGTAACAGGGGTCCCCTTTGGAAATTCACCCCTCCACTTT. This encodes CASSVTGVPFGNSPLHF. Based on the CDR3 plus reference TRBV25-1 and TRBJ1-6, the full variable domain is EADIYQTPRYLVIGTGKKITLECSQTMGHDKMYWYQQDPGMELHLIHYSYGVNSTEKGDLSSESTVSRIRTEHFPLTLESARPSHTSQYLCASSVTGVPFGNSPLHFGNGTRLTVT.

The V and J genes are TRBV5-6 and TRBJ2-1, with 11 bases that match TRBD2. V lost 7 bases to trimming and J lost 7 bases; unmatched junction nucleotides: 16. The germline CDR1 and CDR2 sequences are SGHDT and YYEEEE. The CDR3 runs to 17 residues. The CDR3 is CASHHNLGTSGLNEQFF. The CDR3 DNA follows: TGTGCCAGCCACCACAACCTCGGGACTAGCGGTTTAAATGAGCAGTTCTTC. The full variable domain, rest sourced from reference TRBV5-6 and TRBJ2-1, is DAGVTQSPTHLIKTRGQQVTLRCSPKSGHDTVSWYQQALGQGPQFIFQYYEEEERQRGNFPDRFSGHQFPNYSSELNVNALLLGDSALYLCASHHNLGTSGLNEQFFGPGTRLTVL.

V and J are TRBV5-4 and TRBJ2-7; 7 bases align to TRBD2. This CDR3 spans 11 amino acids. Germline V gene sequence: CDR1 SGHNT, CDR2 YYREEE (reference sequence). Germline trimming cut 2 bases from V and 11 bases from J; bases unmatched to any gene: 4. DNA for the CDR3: TGTGCCAGCAGCTTAGCGGGGAGGGAGTACTTC. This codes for CASSLAGREYF.